The clone carrying this T cell receptor beta chain has only a few counts. The source of the sample is a study of T cells in Graves' hyperthyroidism and ophthalmopathy. Trimming cost V 3 bases and J 8 bases, with 19 bases left between them. The CDR3 extends over 14 amino acids. CDR1 is GTSNPN and CDR2 is SVGIG in the germline V gene (reference sequence). Authors of the study amplified TCR beta CDR3 regions from RNA transcripts. HTBI primers were employed in a first-round RT-PCR of the TCR CDR3. TCRdb reanalysed the multiplex PCR reads using MiXCR and keeps one entry per CDR3 protein. The sample holds 540,000 or so distinct CDR3 sequences; 46% are singletons and the top ten take 15% to 20%.

The chain links TRBV30 to TRBJ1-2; possible D gene TRBD1, 5 bases. The sample taken for sequencing was peripheral blood or thyroid tissue (not recorded which). This sequence originates from an adult woman with Graves' disease, either hyperthyroidism or ophthalmopathy (not recorded which). For the CDR3, the DNA is TGTGCCTGGAGCGTGGGGACCACTTCGGGGGGCTACACCTTC. It encodes CAWSVGTTSGGYTF.